The 29 T cell receptor beta chains reported below all come from one sample, sequenced in a study of graft-versus-host responses after intestinal transplantation. The protocol was immunoSEQ multiplex PCR, while the TCRdb copy is restricted to in-frame clones and leaves out a portion. The table lists over 100,000 clones, around nine tenths of them singletons. Their cognate antigens are unknown. This specimen was unstimulated CD4+ T cells sorted from spleen or lymph node cells, taken before transplant. These receptors all come from a human donor who was the organ donor for an intestinal transplant.

The chain recombines TRBV4-2 with TRBJ2-3; maybe TRBD1 (5 bases). CDR1 is LGHNA and CDR2 is YNFKEQ in the germline V gene. Trimming removed 2 bases at V and 3 bases at J, with 15 bases between. The length of the CDR3 is 16 residues. This chain's CDR3 is CASSQKTALITDTQYF. As DNA, the CDR3 is TGTGCCAGCAGCCAAAAGACAGCGTTAATTACAGATACGCAGTATTTT.

This chain links TRBV28 with TRBJ2-7; D possibly corresponds to TRBD2 (6 bases). Trimming left V 3 bases short and J 3 bases short, with 15 bases between. The CDR3 contains 15 residues. The germline V gene has CDR1 MDHEN and CDR2 SYDVKM. DNA for the CDR3: TGTGCCAGCAGTTTCTTTGGTTTGGGGGGCTACGAGCAGTACTTC. Translated, it gives CASSFFGLGGYEQYF.

This chain connects TRBV7-9 to TRBJ2-5; 7 bases fit TRBD2. The CDR3 is made up of 15 amino acids. V shed 2 bases, J shed 2 bases, and the junction held 5 bases outside the gene matches. Germline V lookup: CDR1 SEHNR, CDR2 FQNEAQ (reference sequence). This CDR3 is CASSLWRERQETQYF. The CDR3 DNA sequence: TGTGCCAGCAGCTTATGGCGGGAGAGACAAGAGACCCAGTACTTC.

This chain connects TRBV30 to TRBJ1-6, with D possibly matching TRBD1 (6 bases). The CDR3 spans 15 residues. V dropped 4 bases and J dropped 10 bases, with 20 bases sitting between them. CDR1 is GTSNPN and CDR2 is SVGIG in the germline V gene (reference sequence). CDR3 protein: CAWTRGGFPNSPLHF. CDR3 coding DNA: TGTGCCTGGACCCGAGGGGGTTTCCCTAACTCACCCCTCCACTTT.

CDR3 sequence: CASSFGIRQGETQYF. DNA of the CDR3: TGTGCCAGCAGCTTTGGTATCCGACAGGGGGAGACCCAGTACTTC. The chain combines TRBV7-9 with TRBJ2-5, with 8 bases matching TRBD1. There are 15 residues in the CDR3. Germline CDR1 and CDR2: SEHNR and FQNEAQ (reference sequence). The trim removed 3 bases at V and 5 bases at J, leaving 8 bases unmatched.

Concerning this clone: This sample also contains other DNA sequences that code for the same CDR3. The chain uses TRBV28 and TRBJ2-7; 10 positions agree with TRBD1. Trimming cost V 5 bases and J 4 bases; bases outside gene matches: 11. The CDR3 runs 16 residues. Germline loops: CDR1 MDHEN, CDR2 SYDVKM. The chain's CDR3 is CASSPRPDRGKYEQYF. DNA of the CDR3: TGTGCCAGCAGTCCCCGCCCGGACAGGGGGAAATACGAGCAGTACTTC.

The gene calls are TRBV18 and TRBJ1-4; unclear D gene. The V end was cut by 2 bases, the J end by 8 bases, with 9 bases between. The germline V gene encodes CDR1 KGHSH and CDR2 LQKENI. This CDR3 region has 13 residues. CDR3 nucleotides: TGTGCCAGCTCACCAGGGGTGCGGGAAAAACTGTTTTTT. Protein: CASSPGVREKLFF.

This sequence joins TRBV5-1 and TRBJ1-3; D is undetermined. The CDR3 covers 14 residues. V was trimmed by 0 bases and J by 4 bases, leaving 8 bases between them. Germline V CDR1 and CDR2: SGHRS, YFSETQ. The CDR3 spells CASSLGQWGNTIYF. CDR3 coding DNA: TGCGCCAGCAGCTTGGGGCAGTGGGGAAACACCATATATTTT.

V is TRBV6-5 and J is TRBJ2-1; D ambiguous. The CDR3 covers 14 residues. The germline gives CDR1 MNHEY, CDR2 SVGAGI. V was cut by 0 bases and J by 4 bases, with 7 bases left in between. CDR3 amino acids: CASSYSDGYNEQFF. The CDR3 coding sequence is TGTGCCAGCAGTTACTCGGACGGATACAATGAGCAGTTCTTC.

The V call is TRBV12-5, the J call TRBJ2-1; TRBD2 agrees at 13 bases. J lost 4 bases, V lost 3 bases, and 9 bases had no gene match. CDR1 and CDR2 (germline): LGHNT, FRNRAP. The CDR3 runs 18 residues. The CDR3 nucleotides read TGTGCTAGTGGTTTTACATTCATGACTAGCGGGGGGTACAATGAGCAGTTCTTC. It translates to CASGFTFMTSGGYNEQFF.

V and J are TRBV5-1 and TRBJ2-1; a weak D match, TRBD1 (6 bases). V shed 0 bases and J shed 8 bases, with 18 bases lying between them. In germline, CDR1 is SGHRS, CDR2 YFSETQ. This CDR3 comprises 16 residues. The CDR3 region is CASSLAGAIGEDEQFF. The CDR3 nucleotides read TGCGCCAGCAGCTTGGCAGGGGCAATAGGCGAGGATGAGCAGTTCTTC.

The chain joins TRBV13 to TRBJ2-2; 7 bases agree with TRBD1. Germline V CDR1 and CDR2: PRHDT, FYEKMQ (reference sequence). J was trimmed by 3 bases and V by 2 bases; bases with no gene match: 3. This CDR3 has 15 residues. For the CDR3, the DNA is TGTGCCAGCAGCTTAAGGGGGCAGTACACCGGGGAGCTGTTTTTT. Translation: CASSLRGQYTGELFF.

The rearrangement joins TRBV6-5 to TRBJ2-2; D is perhaps TRBD2 (5 bases). Trimming took off 5 bases at V and 2 bases at J, with 9 bases between the two ends. The CDR3 totals 14 residues. CDR1 and CDR2 (germline): MNHEY, SVGAGI. The CDR3 loop is CASSVLANTGELFF. The CDR3 region has the DNA TGTGCCAGCAGTGTCCTAGCTAACACCGGGGAGCTGTTTTTT.

The chain recombines TRBV4-1 with TRBJ2-1; 8 bases agree with TRBD2. The CDR3 has 16 amino acids. Losses at the gene ends were 1 base for V and 6 bases for J; bases not matched to a gene: 8. CDR1 is MGHRA, CDR2 YSYEKL, per germline. CDR3 sequence (DNA): TGCGCCAGCAGCCAAGCTAGCGGGCCAAAGGGCAATGAGCAGTTCTTC. Translation: CASSQASGPKGNEQFF.

The gene calls are TRBV10-2 and TRBJ2-7; 11 nucleotides align to TRBD2. The V gene's germline CDR1 is WSHSY and CDR2 SAAADI. The CDR3 length is 14 residues. With V trimmed by 3 bases and J by 8 bases, 6 bases remained unmatched. CDR3 in amino acids: CASSDTSGSLKQYF. CDR3 sequence (DNA): TGCGCCAGCAGTGACACTAGCGGGAGTTTAAAGCAGTACTTC.

The DNA of the CDR3 is TGTGCCAGCAGCTCCACGACAGGGGGCTACACCTTC. This translates into CASSSTTGGYTF. The chain couples TRBV6-5 to TRBJ1-2, with TRBD1 matching 7 bases. J lost 8 bases, V lost 6 bases, and 6 bases had no gene match. CDR3 length: 12 amino acids. In germline, CDR1 is MNHEY, CDR2 SVGAGI.

This chain connects TRBV6-6 to TRBJ2-7, with D perhaps TRBD2 (6 bases). Germline assignment: CDR1 MNHNY and CDR2 SVGAGI (reference sequence). The CDR3 loop spans 16 amino acids. V was pared by 0 bases and J by 4 bases, with 16 bases between. CDR3 sequence reads: CASSYSSASADYEQYF. CDR3 bases: TGTGCCAGCAGTTACTCGAGTGCTAGCGCGGATTACGAGCAGTACTTC.

J is TRBJ2-7 and V is TRBV2; TRBD1 agrees at 8 bases. Germline values: CDR1 SNHLY, CDR2 FYNNEI. The CDR3 sequence is 13 residues long. V shed 7 bases, J shed 9 bases, and the junction held 11 bases outside the gene matches. The chain's CDR3 is CASKAGGRRGQYF. CDR3 bases: TGTGCCAGCAAGGCAGGGGGCCGCCGGGGGCAGTACTTC.

J is TRBJ2-1 and V is TRBV6-5, with TRBD2 matching over 7 bases. The CDR3 loop spans 15 amino acids. Germline V lookup: CDR1 MNHEY, CDR2 SVGAGI. V was clipped by 5 bases and J by 2 bases; unmatched bases: 6. The CDR3 region is CASSKSGITYNEQFF. The CDR3 DNA is TGTGCCAGCAGTAAGAGCGGGATCACCTACAATGAGCAGTTCTTC.

The V gene is TRBV5-1, the J gene TRBJ2-4, with 10 bases aligning to TRBD2. The germline V gene has CDR1 SGHRS and CDR2 YFSETQ. V dropped 0 bases and J dropped 1; count of bases not matched to a gene: 7. CDR3 size: 18 residues. CDR3 bases: TGCGCCAGCAGCTTGGGTGGTTCTAGCGGGAGTGCCAAAAACATTCAGTACTTC. It is translated as CASSLGGSSGSAKNIQYF.

This clone was detected once. This sequence joins TRBV4-3 and TRBJ2-1; D call uncertain. CDR1 and CDR2 from the germline V gene are LGHNA and YSLEER. The CDR3 has 18 residues. V was shortened by 0 bases and J by 0 bases, with 15 bases between the two germline ends. CDR3 DNA: TGCGCCAGCAGCCAAGACCCCTTGGCCCCCGGCTCCTACAATGAGCAGTTCTTC. Translation: CASSQDPLAPGSYNEQFF.

The V and J genes are TRBV5-1 and TRBJ1-4, with D unclear. In germline, CDR1 is SGHRS, CDR2 YFSETQ. The germline V and J ends were trimmed by 5 bases and 5 bases, with 7 bases remaining between them. The CDR3 runs to 12 residues. The CDR3 sequence is CASRRTNEKLFF. The DNA for the CDR3 is TGCGCCAGCAGGCGAACGAATGAAAAACTGTTTTTT.

The V call is TRBV2, the J call TRBJ2-1; D gene uncertain. CDR1 SNHLY and CDR2 FYNNEI come from the germline V gene. V was cut by 8 bases and J by 9 bases, with 14 bases left in between. The CDR3 is 12 residues long. The CDR3: CASGPGWSEQFF. The CDR3 DNA follows: TGTGCCAGCGGCCCAGGTTGGAGTGAGCAGTTCTTC.

This chain links TRBV9 with TRBJ2-1; 7 bases are a match to TRBD2. J lost 6 bases, V lost 4 bases, and 10 bases had no gene match. CDR3 length equals 15 residues. The germline gives CDR1 SGDLS, CDR2 YYNGEE. The CDR3 bases are TGTGCCAGCAGCTCTCGGGCGGGAGCCCCCAATGAGCAGTTCTTC. This codes for CASSSRAGAPNEQFF.

The chain is built from TRBV5-6 and TRBJ2-5; 7 bases are a match to TRBD2. The length of the CDR3 is 17 residues. The V and J ends lost 0 bases and 5 bases, in that order; junction bases with no gene match: 13. Germline-derived CDR1 and CDR2 are SGHDT and YYEEEE. This chain's CDR3 is CASSLDGASGFLETQYF. The CDR3 DNA sequence: TGTGCCAGCAGCTTGGATGGGGCTAGCGGATTTTTGGAGACCCAGTACTTC. Using reference TRBV5-6 and TRBJ2-5 for the parts outside the CDR3, the full variable domain is DAGVTQSPTHLIKTRGQQVTLRCSPKSGHDTVSWYQQALGQGPQFIFQYYEEEERQRGNFPDRFSGHQFPNYSSELNVNALLLGDSALYLCASSLDGASGFLETQYFGPGTRLLVL.

As DNA, the CDR3 is TGTGCCAGCTCACCGGGACAGGACACTGAAGCTTTCTTT. Amino acid sequence: CASSPGQDTEAFF. This chain joins TRBV18 and TRBJ1-1, with 8 bases fitting TRBD1. J lost 3 bases, V lost 3 bases, and 0 bases had no gene match. The germline V gene has CDR1 KGHSH and CDR2 LQKENI. The CDR3 consists of 13 residues.

The rearrangement links TRBV4-2 to TRBJ2-3; D may be TRBD2 (6 bases). Looked up from germline, CDR1 is LGHNA and CDR2 is YNFKEQ. The CDR3 spans 18 residues. Trimming removed 1 base at V and 1 base at J, with 18 bases between. The CDR3 loop reads CASSQVQAGGVGTDTQYF. CDR3 nucleotide sequence: TGTGCCAGCAGCCAAGTCCAGGCTGGCGGGGTGGGCACAGATACGCAGTATTTT.

In this sample, this clone turned up once. This CDR3 reads CASSSQGRGTNEKLFF. The CDR3, as DNA: TGTGCCAGCAGCTCACAGGGAAGGGGGACTAATGAAAAACTGTTTTTT. The chain is built from TRBV7-8 and TRBJ1-4; D is possibly TRBD1 (6 bases). CDR3 length: 16 amino acids. V was clipped by 4 bases and J by 2 bases, with 14 bases between them. The germline V gene has CDR1 SGHVS and CDR2 FQNEAQ.

This chain joins TRBV5-1 and TRBJ1-1, with a possible D match to TRBD1 (6 bases). Trimming removed 5 bases from V and 1 base from J, with 9 bases in between. Germline V lookup: CDR1 SGHRS, CDR2 YFSETQ. The CDR3 length is 13 residues. In DNA form, the CDR3 reads TGCGCCAGCAGTCCCAGGGGGAACACTGAAGCTTTCTTT. Translating it yields CASSPRGNTEAFF.